Presented here are 22 T cell receptor beta chains from one specimen sequenced in a study of blood T cells in healthy people across ages. Through a sample-barcoded 5' primer and a J-beta primer mix, a second PCR was run for about 6 to 11 cycles. TCRdb ran MiXCR on the 5' RACE reads and lists one entry per CDR3 protein. The sample comprises roughly 800,000 distinct CDR3 sequences, under 30% of which are singletons, and about 3% rests with the top ten. In addition, the sample was reused for a study of T cells of mothers and their children.

The sample was blood. Receptors originate from a boy younger than 18 in good health.

J is TRBJ2-5 and V is TRBV6-2 or TRBV6-3; D is possibly TRBD2 (5 bases). CDR3 length: 15 amino acids. Germline V gives CDR1 MNHEY, CDR2 SVGEGT. Trimming stripped 6 bases from V and 2 bases from J, with 16 bases between. The CDR3: CASRISGEGQETQYF. CDR3 DNA sequence: TGTGCCAGCAGGATCTCTGGAGAGGGACAAGAGACCCAGTACTTC.

The rearrangement joins TRBV9 to TRBJ2-2, with D tentatively TRBD1 (5 bases). The length of the CDR3 is 15 residues. The germline V gene has CDR1 SGDLS and CDR2 YYNGEE. V lost 0 bases to trimming and J lost 4 bases, with 10 bases between them. In DNA form, the CDR3 reads TGTGCCAGCAGCGTAGGTGGACATTCCACCGGGGAGCTGTTTTTT. Translating gives CASSVGGHSTGELFF.

Worth noting for this clonotype: The junction departs from the called germline gene at one end, perhaps through a read error. V is TRBV9 and J is TRBJ1-1; D unclear. Germline assignment: CDR1 SGDLS and CDR2 YYNGEE. The CDR3 loop spans 16 amino acids. The CDR3 sequence: CASSVGGSIMNTEAFF. In DNA, the CDR3 is TGTGCCAGCAGCGTAGGCGGTTCGATAATGAACACCGAAGCTTTCTTT.

This clonotype has a single count. Given a much more abundant clone one base away, this may be a read error. The genes are TRBV2 and TRBJ2-2, with D perhaps TRBD2 (5 bases). The V end was cut by 3 bases, the J end by 1 base, with 6 bases between. Per the germline V gene, CDR1 is SNHLY and CDR2 is FYNNEI. CDR3 length: 14 residues. The CDR3 bases are TGTGCCAGCAGTGATGCGGGGAACACCGGGGAGCTGTTTTTT. Its translation: CASSDAGNTGELFF.

V usage is TRBV12-3 or TRBV12-4 and J usage is TRBJ1-5; 7 bases are shared with TRBD1. The junction had 6 bases not matched to a gene; V was cut back by 7 bases and J by 0 bases. This CDR3 is built from 15 residues. CDR3 DNA sequence: TGTGCCAGCAAAAGACAGGGAAATAGCAATCAGCCCCAGCATTTT. It is translated as CASKRQGNSNQPQHF.

The chain joins TRBV11-2 to TRBJ2-1; D remains ambiguous. The V end lost 3 bases, the J end lost 10 bases, and 7 bases lay between the germline ends. Germline V gene data show CDR1 as SGHAT and CDR2 as FQNNGV. There are 11 residues in the CDR3. The DNA for the CDR3 is TGTGCCAGCAGCTTTAAATACGAGCAGTTCTTC. Translated: CASSFKYEQFF.

This clonotype came up a few times. This chain uses TRBV10-3 with TRBJ2-1; 10 bases line up with TRBD2. The germline V gene encodes CDR1 ENHRY and CDR2 SYGVKD. The junction had 12 bases not matched to a gene; V was cut back by 6 bases and J by 10 bases. The CDR3 sequence is 15 residues long. CDR3 sequence reads: CAISPRSGGDTEQFF. CDR3 coding DNA: TGTGCCATCAGCCCTCGGAGCGGGGGGGACACAGAGCAGTTCTTC.

The chain joins TRBV6-4 to TRBJ2-5; the D gene is possibly TRBD2 (5 bases). The CDR3 runs 13 residues. Germline CDR1 reads MRHNA; CDR2 reads SNTAGT. Deletions cut 2 bases from V and 7 bases from J, with 11 bases between. The DNA for the CDR3 is TGTGCCAGCAGTGACGGACCCGAGGGGACCCAGTACTTC. Translating gives CASSDGPEGTQYF.

The CDR3 loop reads CASSTLPRPYEQYF. The DNA for the CDR3 is TGTGCCAGCAGCACCCTGCCACGGCCCTACGAGCAGTACTTC. This chain connects TRBV11-2 to TRBJ2-7; no reliable D call. There are 14 residues in the CDR3. Germline V CDR1 and CDR2: SGHAT, FQNNGV. V lost 5 bases, J lost 2 bases, and 13 bases lay in between. The full variable domain, completed using reference TRBV11-2 and TRBJ2-7, is EAGVAQSPRYKIIEKRQSVAFWCNPISGHATLYWYQQILGQGPKLLIQFQNNGVVDDSQLPKDRFSAERLKGVDSTLKIQPAKLEDSAVYLCASSTLPRPYEQYFGPGTRLTVT.

The V gene is TRBV28, the J gene TRBJ1-2, with D unresolved. The CDR3 is 14 amino acids. Trimming shortened V by 3 bases and J by 1 base, and 9 bases separated the two germline ends. Germline V gene sequence: CDR1 MDHEN, CDR2 SYDVKM. The CDR3 loop is CASSFLPINYGYTF. CDR3 DNA: TGTGCCAGCAGTTTTTTGCCGATTAACTATGGCTACACCTTC.

This clonotype was seen repeatedly, ten times or more. V usage is TRBV6-6 and J usage is TRBJ2-5; 8 bases are shared with TRBD2. CDR1 MNHNY and CDR2 SVGAGI come from the germline V gene (reference sequence). V shed 6 bases, J shed 4 bases, and the junction held 4 bases outside the gene matches. This CDR3 spans 13 amino acids. DNA for the CDR3: TGTGCCAGCAGCCGCGGGGGGTTAGAGACCCAGTACTTC. Protein sequence: CASSRGGLETQYF.

The rearrangement joins TRBV20-1 to TRBJ1-6; D unclear. Germline V gene lookup returns CDR1 DFQATT and CDR2 SNEGSKA (reference sequence). Trimming left V 3 bases short and J 3 bases short, with 6 bases between. CDR3 size: 13 residues. The CDR3 region has the DNA TGCAGTGCTAGGGGATACTATAATTCACCCCTCCACTTT. Amino acid sequence: CSARGYYNSPLHF.

This sequence joins TRBV6-2 or TRBV6-3 and TRBJ1-1; D is ambiguous. The germline gives CDR1 MNHEY, CDR2 SVGEGT. V was shortened by 2 bases and J by 1 base, with 11 bases between the two germline ends. This CDR3 is 15 amino acids long. The CDR3 is CASSYRSSKNTEAFF. DNA for the CDR3: TGTGCCAGCAGTTACCGGAGCTCGAAGAACACTGAAGCTTTCTTT.

This clonotype was recorded a few times. This chain uses TRBV4-2 with TRBJ2-2; D not resolved. The CDR3 extends over 16 amino acids. The V end was cut by 4 bases, the J end by 1 base, with 13 bases between. In germline, CDR1 is LGHNA, CDR2 YNFKEQ. CDR3 coding DNA: TGTGCCAGCAGCCGCACCCCGGTGCAGAACACCGGGGAGCTGTTTTTT. Translating gives CASSRTPVQNTGELFF.

J is TRBJ2-5 and V is TRBV27; possibly TRBD1 for D (5 bases). The J call may be faulty, since TRBJ2-7 better matches the DNA end. Germline loops: CDR1 MNHEY, CDR2 SMNVEV (reference sequence). The CDR3 totals 15 residues. CDR3 region: CASRAKGRAPYEQYF. CDR3 nucleotide sequence: TGTGCCAGCAGGGCGAAGGGGCGCGCGCCCTACGAGCAGTACTTC.

Ten or more counts support this clonotype. The chain joins TRBV28 to TRBJ2-5, with 7 bases that match TRBD1. The CDR3 is 13 amino acids. V shed 1 base and J 5 bases; nucleotides not matched to a gene: 1. Germline CDR1 MDHEN, CDR2 SYDVKM. CDR3 in DNA: TGTGCCAGCAGTTTATACAGGGGTGAGACCCAGTACTTC. Protein: CASSLYRGETQYF.

The V and J genes are TRBV6-6 and TRBJ2-7; D might be TRBD1 or TRBD2, each matching 6 bases. With 7 bases removed from V and 3 bases from J, the gap between germline ends came to 19 bases. The V gene's germline CDR1 is MNHNY and CDR2 SVGAGI (reference sequence). CDR3 length: 15 residues. CDR3 sequence reads: CASKKGGDTLYEQYF. The CDR3 nucleotides read TGTGCCAGCAAAAAAGGAGGGGACACCCTCTACGAGCAGTACTTC.

This clonotype was seen more than once but under ten times. The chain employs TRBV6-5 and TRBJ1-1; no definite D call. V dropped 0 bases and J dropped 10 bases, with 12 bases sitting between them. Germline loops: CDR1 MNHEY, CDR2 SVGAGI. The CDR3 loop spans 13 amino acids. Here the CDR3 DNA reads TGTGCCAGCAGTTACTCGACCGCGGTTGCAGCTTTCTTT. As protein: CASSYSTAVAAFF.

This clonotype was counted once. J is TRBJ1-4 and V is TRBV5-1; no reliable D call. CDR3 length: 13 amino acids. The V and J ends lost 0 bases and 10 bases respectively, with 10 bases between them. Germline CDR1 and CDR2: SGHRS and YFSETQ. The CDR3 region has the DNA TGCGCCAGCAGCTTGGGGACGTCCGGAAAACTGTTTTTT. Its protein is CASSLGTSGKLFF.

In this sample, this clonotype turned up a few times. The chain combines TRBV7-9 with TRBJ2-5; perhaps TRBD2 as D (5 bases). Deletions cut 5 bases from V and 4 bases from J, with 14 bases between. Germline CDR1 SEHNR, CDR2 FQNEAQ (reference sequence). CDR3 length equals 14 residues. The CDR3 sequence is CASSPQTIRETQYF. CDR3 sequence (DNA): TGTGCCAGCAGCCCACAGACTATCAGAGAGACCCAGTACTTC.

The sample holds a few counts of this clonotype. The CDR3 nucleotides are TGTGCCAGCAGTTTCATTGACACGCTCGGCAGGGCGGCGAGATCTAACTATGGCTACACCTTC. Protein sequence: CASSFIDTLGRAARSNYGYTF. The chain carries TRBV27 and TRBJ1-2; D may be TRBD1 (5 bases). The CDR3 contains 21 residues. Trimming left V 3 bases short and J 0 bases short, with 29 bases between. In germline, CDR1 is MNHEY, CDR2 SMNVEV (reference sequence).

V is TRBV12-3 or TRBV12-4 and J is TRBJ1-1; D not certain. This CDR3 is built from 13 residues. Trimming cost V 3 bases and J 5 bases, with 10 bases left between them. The CDR3 DNA reads TGTGCCAGCAGTTTCAGTACGGGAACTGAAGCTTTCTTT. This codes for CASSFSTGTEAFF.